What follows are 10 T cell receptor beta chains derived from one specimen sequenced in a study of multiple sclerosis patients with progressive multifocal leukoencephalopathy (dated by TCRdb to about 2019). Libraries were made using the immunoSEQ multiplex PCR assay. Here the immuneACCESS table is served through TCRdb, limited to in-frame sequences with V and J called. Missing clones are a known gap in these copies; in checked studies unresolved V genes cover under half, and the rest lacks a known reason. The sample yields fewer than 40,000 clones; more than 85% were counted once. Jointly, the top ten make up approximately 3% of the sample. The meaning of the sample's time point label: time of PML onset. According to the study, the label for this sample's treatment or condition signals: on natalizumab therapy at sampling. The material was PBMCs, obtained from a patient treated with natalizumab. Receptor source: a human donor with progressive multifocal leukoencephalopathy.

This chain joins TRBV6-8 and TRBJ2-7, with D possibly being TRBD1 (5 bases). This CDR3 region has 14 residues. Germline loops: CDR1 MNHGY, CDR2 SAAAGT. Trimming shortened V by 2 bases and J by 5 bases, and 13 bases separated the two germline ends. CDR3 in DNA: TGTGCCAGCAGTTACGTAGGGGATCCCAACGAGCAGTACTTC. It codes for CASSYVGDPNEQYF.

Only a few counts were recorded for this clone. The V gene is TRBV15, the J gene TRBJ2-6, with D maybe TRBD2 (5 bases). Trimming pared 0 bases from V and 1 base from J, leaving 7 bases between. From germline, CDR1 is LNHNV and CDR2 YYDKDF (reference sequence). The CDR3 is made up of 16 amino acids. The CDR3 nucleotides are TGTGCCACCAGCAGAGATCGAGGGTCTGGGGCCAACGTCCTGACTTTC. Translation gives CATSRDRGSGANVLTF.

The chain is built from TRBV7-7 and TRBJ2-7, with D perhaps matching TRBD1 (6 bases). V was shortened by 5 bases and J by 5 bases, with 7 bases between the two germline ends. Germline V lookup: CDR1 SSHAT, CDR2 FNYEAQ (reference sequence). The CDR3 runs to 11 residues. CDR3 nucleotide sequence: TGTGCCAGCAGCCACAGGGACGAGCAGTACTTC. Residues: CASSHRDEQYF.

Here the CDR3 DNA reads TGTGCCAGCAGCTTGGGGGGCAGAATGAACACTGAAGCTTTCTTT. As protein: CASSLGGRMNTEAFF. The V call is TRBV5-4, the J call TRBJ1-1, with a tentative D call TRBD1 (5 bases). The CDR3 spans 15 residues. Trimming took 0 bases from V and 0 from J, leaving 9 bases between them. The germline CDR1 and CDR2 sequences are SGHNT and YYREEE (reference sequence).

The J gene is TRBJ2-7, the V gene TRBV6-5; no reliable D call. CDR3 size: 12 residues. CDR1 and CDR2 from the germline V gene are MNHEY and SVGAGI. The ends were cut back, 5 bases at V and 5 bases at J, with 10 bases in the middle. The CDR3 coding sequence is TGTGCCAGCAGTGGGTCTGGACACGAGCAGTACTTC. This gives the protein CASSGSGHEQYF.

V gene TRBV2 combines with J gene TRBJ1-6; D is unclear. Germline V lookup: CDR1 SNHLY, CDR2 FYNNEI. CDR3 size: 14 residues. V was clipped by 3 bases and J by 7 bases, with 10 bases between them. CDR3 sequence: CASSDGGWNSPLHF. The CDR3 DNA reads TGTGCCAGCAGTGATGGAGGGTGGAATTCACCCCTCCACTTT.

CDR3 protein: CASKLGTVNEQFF. The CDR3 DNA follows: TGTGCCAGCAAGTTGGGGACAGTCAATGAGCAGTTCTTC. The chain has TRBV6-1 and TRBJ2-1, with TRBD1 identical over 7 bases. In germline, CDR1 is MNHNS, CDR2 SASEGT. The CDR3 extends over 13 amino acids. The ends lost 7 bases at V and 6 bases at J; junction bases unmatched: 6.

This clone was counted between two and nine times. The CDR3 sequence: CASIARGGPPTEAFF. CDR3 coding DNA: TGTGCCAGCATTGCGAGGGGAGGGCCTCCAACTGAAGCTTTCTTT. This chain connects TRBV6-1 to TRBJ1-1; tentative D call: TRBD1 (5 bases). Germline V gene lookup returns CDR1 MNHNS and CDR2 SASEGT. V was cut by 7 bases and J by 5 bases, with 20 bases left in between. This CDR3 region has 15 residues.

The J gene is TRBJ2-1, the V gene TRBV19; 8 bases line up with TRBD2. The ends lost 5 bases at V and 8 bases at J; junction bases unmatched: 11. Germline V gene data show CDR1 as LNHDA and CDR2 as SQIVND (reference sequence). CDR3 size: 15 residues. The CDR3 protein is CASSLMSGSLDEQFF. In DNA, the CDR3 is TGTGCCAGTAGTCTTATGAGCGGGAGTCTAGATGAGCAGTTCTTC.

The V gene is TRBV5-6, the J gene TRBJ1-2; D remains unclear. CDR1 SGHDT and CDR2 YYEEEE come from the germline V gene. Trimming cost V 9 bases and J 2 bases, with 14 bases left between them. The CDR3 has 13 residues. The CDR3 nucleotides read TGTGCCACCAGTGATAAAGTCAACTATGGCTACACCTTC. Its translation is CATSDKVNYGYTF.